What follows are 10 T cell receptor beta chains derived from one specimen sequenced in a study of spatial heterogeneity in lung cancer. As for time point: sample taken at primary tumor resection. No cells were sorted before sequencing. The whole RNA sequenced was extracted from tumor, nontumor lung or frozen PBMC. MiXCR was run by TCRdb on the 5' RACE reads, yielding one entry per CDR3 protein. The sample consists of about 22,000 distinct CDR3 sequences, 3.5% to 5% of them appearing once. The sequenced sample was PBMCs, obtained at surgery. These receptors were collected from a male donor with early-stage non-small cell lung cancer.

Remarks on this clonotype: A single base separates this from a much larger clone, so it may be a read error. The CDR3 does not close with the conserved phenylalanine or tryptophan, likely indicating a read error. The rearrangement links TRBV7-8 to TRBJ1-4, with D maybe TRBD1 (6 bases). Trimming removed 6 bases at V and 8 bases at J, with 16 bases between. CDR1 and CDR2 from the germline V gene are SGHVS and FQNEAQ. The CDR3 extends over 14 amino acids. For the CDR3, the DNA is TGTGCCAGCAGTCATACAGGGTTAGAGGAAAAACTGTTTTCT. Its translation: CASSHTGLEEKLFS.

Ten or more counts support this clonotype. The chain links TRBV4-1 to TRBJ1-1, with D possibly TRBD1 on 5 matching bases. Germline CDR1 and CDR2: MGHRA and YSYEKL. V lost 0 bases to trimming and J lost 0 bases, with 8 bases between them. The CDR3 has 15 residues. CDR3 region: CASSQDLGLNTEAFF. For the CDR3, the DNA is TGCGCCAGCAGCCAAGATTTGGGACTGAACACTGAAGCTTTCTTT.

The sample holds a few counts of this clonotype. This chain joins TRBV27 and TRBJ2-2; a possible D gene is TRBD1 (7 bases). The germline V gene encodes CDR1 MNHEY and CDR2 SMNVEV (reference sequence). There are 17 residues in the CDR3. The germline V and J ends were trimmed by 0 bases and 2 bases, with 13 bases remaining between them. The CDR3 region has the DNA TGTGCCAGCAGTTTATCGCGGGACAGAATTAACACCGGGGAGCTGTTTTTT. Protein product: CASSLSRDRINTGELFF.

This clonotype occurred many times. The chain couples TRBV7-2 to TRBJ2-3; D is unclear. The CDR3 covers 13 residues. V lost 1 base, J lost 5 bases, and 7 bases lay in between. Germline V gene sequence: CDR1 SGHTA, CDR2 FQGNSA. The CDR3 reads CASSLGRGDTQYF. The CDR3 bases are TGTGCCAGCAGCTTAGGGCGTGGAGATACGCAGTATTTT.

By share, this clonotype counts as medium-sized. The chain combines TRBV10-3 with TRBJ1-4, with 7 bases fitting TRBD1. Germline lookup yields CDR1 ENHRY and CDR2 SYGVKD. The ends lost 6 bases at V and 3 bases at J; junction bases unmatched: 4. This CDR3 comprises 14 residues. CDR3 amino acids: CAISRQGANEKLFF. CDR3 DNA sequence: TGTGCCATCAGCCGACAGGGAGCTAATGAAAAACTGTTTTTT.

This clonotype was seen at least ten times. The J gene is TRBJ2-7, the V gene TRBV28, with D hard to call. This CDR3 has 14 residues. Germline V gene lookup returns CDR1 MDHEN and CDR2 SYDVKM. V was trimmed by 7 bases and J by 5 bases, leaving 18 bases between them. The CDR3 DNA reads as TGTGCCAGCACCTTGGAAAGGGATTATGACGAGCAGTACTTC. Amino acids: CASTLERDYDEQYF.

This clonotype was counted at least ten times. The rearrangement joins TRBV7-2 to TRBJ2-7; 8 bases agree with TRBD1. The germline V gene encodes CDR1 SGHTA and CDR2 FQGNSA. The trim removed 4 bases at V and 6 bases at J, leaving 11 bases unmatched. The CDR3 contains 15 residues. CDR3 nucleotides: TGTGCCAGCAGCTCGCGAAGCACAGGGGGTTTCGAGCAGTACTTC. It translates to CASSSRSTGGFEQYF.

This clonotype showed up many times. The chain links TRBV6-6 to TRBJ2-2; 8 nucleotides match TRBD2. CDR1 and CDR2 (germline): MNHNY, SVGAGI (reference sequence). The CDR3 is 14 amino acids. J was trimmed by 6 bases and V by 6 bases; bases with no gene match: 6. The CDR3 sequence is CASRGLGRAGELFF. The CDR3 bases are TGTGCCAGCAGGGGACTAGGAAGGGCCGGGGAGCTGTTTTTT.

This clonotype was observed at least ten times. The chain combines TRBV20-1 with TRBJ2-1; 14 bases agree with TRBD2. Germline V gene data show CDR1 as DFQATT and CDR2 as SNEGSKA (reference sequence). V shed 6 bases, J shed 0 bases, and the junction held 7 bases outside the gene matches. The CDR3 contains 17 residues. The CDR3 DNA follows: TGCAGTGCGATGGGACTAGCGGGGGCAATCTCCTACAATGAGCAGTTCTTC. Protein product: CSAMGLAGAISYNEQFF.

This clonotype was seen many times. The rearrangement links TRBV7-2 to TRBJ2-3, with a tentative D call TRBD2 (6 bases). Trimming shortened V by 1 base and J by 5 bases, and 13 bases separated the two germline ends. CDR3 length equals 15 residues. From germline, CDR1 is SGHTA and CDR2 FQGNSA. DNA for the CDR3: TGTGCCAGCAGCTTAGGGTGGCTAGCGCAAGATACGCAGTATTTT. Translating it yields CASSLGWLAQDTQYF.